This is a list of T cell receptor beta chains from one sample in a study of blood T cell repertoires in COVID-19. Sequencing was performed with immunoSEQ multiplex PCR; in TCRdb, only in-frame clones are kept and a portion is missing. The sample holds around 89,000 clones, about three quarters seen once. The specimen sequenced was peripheral blood. The receptors here all came from a woman aged 80 or over with acute or convalescent COVID-19. Each CDR3 is given with its conserved first and last residue. The D gene is left open where the match is weak. Some rows have no size entry. The others give once, few or many, or a class for an expanded clone.

clone size: -; V gene: TRBV11-2; J gene: TRBJ2-7; D gene: -; CDR3 protein: CASSLTRVSSGEQYF; CDR3 DNA: TGTGCCAGCAGTCTCACCCGGGTCTCCAGCGGCGAGCAGTACTTC
clone size: -; V gene: TRBV5-6; J gene: TRBJ1-2; D gene: TRBD1; CDR3 protein: CASSSPPWDRGSTNYGYTF; CDR3 DNA: TGTGCCAGCAGCTCACCCCCCTGGGACAGGGGGTCAACTAACTATGGCTACACCTTC
clone size: -; V gene: TRBV6-5; J gene: TRBJ1-2; D gene: -; CDR3 protein: CTPRYYGYTF; CDR3 DNA: TGCACCCCGCGGTACTATGGCTACACCTTC
clone size: -; V gene: TRBV28; J gene: TRBJ2-7; D gene: -; CDR3 protein: CASSPYTYEQYF; CDR3 DNA: TGTGCCAGCAGCCCTTATACCTACGAGCAGTACTTC
clone size: -; V gene: TRBV6-2/TRBV6-3; J gene: TRBJ2-1; D gene: TRBD2; CDR3 protein: CASSTRTSGGARTYNEQFF; CDR3 DNA: TGTGCCAGCAGTACCCGGACTAGCGGGGGGGCAAGGACCTACAATGAGCAGTTCTTC
clone size: many; V gene: TRBV7-2; J gene: TRBJ1-4; D gene: -; CDR3 protein: CASSLEQEKLFF; CDR3 DNA: TGTGCCAGCAGCTTAGAACAGGAAAAACTGTTTTTT
clone size: -; V gene: TRBV6-5; J gene: TRBJ2-5; D gene: TRBD2; CDR3 protein: CASTGGETQYF; CDR3 DNA: TGTGCCAGCACCGGGGGGGAGACCCAGTACTTC
clone size: few; V gene: TRBV7-9; J gene: TRBJ2-3; D gene: -; CDR3 protein: CASSQPGRLGPDTQYF; CDR3 DNA: TGTGCCAGCAGCCAACCTGGACGGTTGGGGCCAGATACGCAGTATTTT
clone size: -; V gene: TRBV15; J gene: TRBJ1-1; D gene: -; CDR3 protein: CATSRDRVELEAFF; CDR3 DNA: TGTGCCACCAGCAGAGACAGGGTTGAGCTTGAAGCTTTCTTT
clone size: once; V gene: TRBV12-3/TRBV12-4; J gene: TRBJ1-2; D gene: -; CDR3 protein: CASRLQGFWGYTF; CDR3 DNA: TGTGCCAGCAGGCTCCAGGGGTTTTGGGGCTACACCTTC
clone size: -; V gene: TRBV7-2; J gene: TRBJ2-5; D gene: -; CDR3 protein: CASSFYRDSLETQYF; CDR3 DNA: TGTGCCAGCAGCTTTTACCGGGACTCCCTTGAGACCCAGTACTTC
clone size: few; V gene: TRBV5-1; J gene: TRBJ1-2; D gene: -; CDR3 protein: CASSGPLNYGYTF; CDR3 DNA: TGCGCCAGCAGTGGTCCCCTAAACTATGGCTACACCTTC
clone size: -; V gene: TRBV24-1; J gene: TRBJ1-2; D gene: -; CDR3 protein: CATSPGHLDYGYTF; CDR3 DNA: TGTGCCACCAGCCCGGGACATCTGGACTATGGCTACACCTTC
clone size: few; V gene: TRBV18; J gene: TRBJ1-3; D gene: -; CDR3 protein: CASSRNFGEAGNTIYF; CDR3 DNA: TGTGCCAGCTCACGAAATTTTGGGGAGGCTGGAAACACCATATATTTT
clone size: -; V gene: TRBV24-1; J gene: TRBJ2-2; D gene: -; CDR3 protein: CATSERGLDTGELFF; CDR3 DNA: TGTGCCACCAGTGAAAGGGGCCTGGACACCGGGGAGCTGTTTTTT
clone size: -; V gene: TRBV7-9; J gene: TRBJ2-3; D gene: -; CDR3 protein: CASSLQSDTQYF; CDR3 DNA: TGTGCCAGCAGCTTACAGTCGGATACGCAGTATTTT
clone size: -; V gene: TRBV4-1; J gene: TRBJ1-1; D gene: -; CDR3 protein: CASSQPSGGLVNTEAFF; CDR3 DNA: TGCGCCAGCAGCCAACCGTCAGGTGGGCTGGTGAACACTGAAGCTTTCTTT
clone size: few; V gene: TRBV6-5; J gene: TRBJ1-2; D gene: TRBD1; CDR3 protein: CASRETGGEIYGYTF; CDR3 DNA: TGTGCCAGCAGGGAGACAGGGGGTGAAATCTATGGCTACACCTTC
clone size: -; V gene: TRBV3-1/TRBV3-2; J gene: TRBJ2-5; D gene: TRBD2; CDR3 protein: CASSLRTSGGAETQYF; CDR3 DNA: TGTGCCAGCAGCCTGAGGACTAGCGGGGGGGCGGAGACCCAGTACTTC
clone size: -; V gene: TRBV5-5; J gene: TRBJ2-7; D gene: -; CDR3 protein: CASSLNLGQAYEQYF; CDR3 DNA: TGTGCCAGCAGCTTGAATCTGGGGCAAGCCTACGAGCAGTACTTC
clone size: -; V gene: TRBV24-1; J gene: TRBJ2-5; D gene: -; CDR3 protein: CATSDAPGGGRSQETQYF; CDR3 DNA: TGTGCCACCAGTGACGCCCCCGGGGGAGGTAGGAGCCAAGAGACCCAGTACTTC
clone size: -; V gene: TRBV5-1; J gene: TRBJ1-3; D gene: -; CDR3 protein: CASSLTGNSGNTIYF; CDR3 DNA: TGCGCCAGCAGCTTGACGGGAAACTCTGGAAACACCATATATTTT
clone size: -; V gene: TRBV7-2; J gene: TRBJ1-4; D gene: -; CDR3 protein: CASSPAGGLANEKLFF; CDR3 DNA: TGCGCCAGCAGCCCCGCCGGGGGACTGGCTAATGAAAAACTGTTTTTT
clone size: -; V gene: TRBV4-3; J gene: TRBJ2-7; D gene: TRBD2; CDR3 protein: CASSQDLHRGTSGWQYF; CDR3 DNA: TGCGCCAGCAGCCAAGATCTCCACCGGGGGACTAGCGGATGGCAGTACTTC
clone size: -; V gene: TRBV7-2; J gene: TRBJ1-1; D gene: -; CDR3 protein: CASSWARRDTEAFF; CDR3 DNA: TGTGCCAGCAGCTGGGCACGGCGGGACACTGAAGCTTTCTTT
clone size: -; V gene: TRBV18; J gene: TRBJ1-2; D gene: -; CDR3 protein: CASSPPAQRLSYGYTF; CDR3 DNA: TGTGCCAGCTCACCACCAGCACAGCGGTTGAGCTATGGCTACACCTTC
clone size: -; V gene: TRBV29-1; J gene: TRBJ1-5; D gene: -; CDR3 protein: CSVAGSSNQPQHF; CDR3 DNA: TGCAGCGTTGCCGGGAGTAGCAATCAGCCCCAGCATTTT
clone size: -; V gene: TRBV19; J gene: TRBJ1-5; D gene: TRBD1; CDR3 protein: CASSFRTGSMSNQPQHF; CDR3 DNA: TGTGCCAGTAGTTTTCGGACAGGGAGTATGAGCAATCAGCCCCAGCATTTT
clone size: -; V gene: TRBV18; J gene: TRBJ2-3; D gene: -; CDR3 protein: CASSTRADTQYF; CDR3 DNA: TGTGCCAGCTCCACCAGGGCAGATACGCAGTATTTT
clone size: -; V gene: TRBV19; J gene: TRBJ2-3; D gene: TRBD2; CDR3 protein: CASSKIAGGSTDTQYF; CDR3 DNA: TGTGCCAGTAGTAAAATAGCGGGGGGCTCCACAGATACGCAGTATTTT
clone size: -; V gene: TRBV12-3/TRBV12-4; J gene: TRBJ2-7; D gene: -; CDR3 protein: CASSRTATYEQYF; CDR3 DNA: TGTGCCAGCAGTCGGACAGCCACCTACGAGCAGTACTTC
clone size: -; V gene: TRBV29-1; J gene: TRBJ2-6; D gene: -; CDR3 protein: CSVESRDGANVLTF; CDR3 DNA: TGCAGCGTTGAGAGCAGGGATGGGGCCAACGTCCTGACTTTC
clone size: once; V gene: TRBV7-8; J gene: TRBJ1-4; D gene: -; CDR3 protein: CASSLFGQGSEKLFF; CDR3 DNA: TGTGCCAGCAGCTTATTTGGGCAGGGGAGTGAAAAACTGTTTTTT
clone size: -; V gene: TRBV19; J gene: TRBJ1-2; D gene: TRBD1; CDR3 protein: CASIRTGRNYGYTF; CDR3 DNA: TGTGCCAGTATCAGGACAGGCCGAAACTATGGCTACACCTTC
clone size: -; V gene: TRBV6-6; J gene: TRBJ2-1; D gene: -; CDR3 protein: CASSSTGASYNEQFF; CDR3 DNA: TGTGCCAGCAGTTCAACAGGTGCCTCCTACAATGAGCAGTTCTTC
clone size: -; V gene: TRBV7-2; J gene: TRBJ1-1; D gene: -; CDR3 protein: CASSHPGKVNTEAFF; CDR3 DNA: TGTGCCAGCAGCCACCCAGGGAAGGTGAACACTGAAGCTTTCTTT
clone size: -; V gene: TRBV5-1; J gene: TRBJ2-3; D gene: TRBD1; CDR3 protein: CASRTGGSDTQYF; CDR3 DNA: TGCGCCAGCCGCACAGGGGGCTCAGATACGCAGTATTTT
clone size: -; V gene: TRBV5-4; J gene: TRBJ1-6; D gene: TRBD1; CDR3 protein: CASSPRDRGSDSPLHF; CDR3 DNA: TGTGCCAGCAGCCCCCGGGACAGGGGCTCTGATTCACCCCTCCACTTT
clone size: -; V gene: TRBV28; J gene: TRBJ2-7; D gene: TRBD2; CDR3 protein: CASTPWSGGVNEQYF; CDR3 DNA: TGTGCCAGCACCCCGTGGAGCGGGGGGGTCAACGAGCAGTACTTC
clone size: few; V gene: TRBV19; J gene: TRBJ1-1; D gene: -; CDR3 protein: CASSIGAGVMNTEAFF; CDR3 DNA: TGTGCCAGTAGTATAGGGGCAGGGGTTATGAACACTGAAGCTTTCTTT
clone size: -; V gene: TRBV7-9; J gene: TRBJ1-4; D gene: TRBD1; CDR3 protein: CASSSPDRGNEKLFF; CDR3 DNA: TGTGCCAGCAGCTCCCCCGACAGGGGGAATGAAAAACTGTTTTTT
clone size: -; V gene: TRBV4-3; J gene: TRBJ1-2; D gene: -; CDR3 protein: CASSQSYTAYYGYTF; CDR3 DNA: TGCGCCAGCAGCCAATCTTACACAGCCTATTATGGCTACACCTTC
clone size: -; V gene: TRBV15; J gene: TRBJ1-2; D gene: -; CDR3 protein: CATSRPPRTDGYTF; CDR3 DNA: TGTGCCACCAGCAGACCCCCCCGGACAGATGGCTACACCTTC
clone size: -; V gene: TRBV11-2; J gene: TRBJ1-1; D gene: -; CDR3 protein: CASSLGGYSEAFF; CDR3 DNA: TGTGCCAGCAGCTTAGGGGGCTACAGTGAAGCTTTCTTT
clone size: -; V gene: TRBV10-3; J gene: TRBJ2-1; D gene: TRBD2; CDR3 protein: CAISGSAGSPNNEQFF; CDR3 DNA: TGTGCCATCAGTGGTTCAGCGGGGAGCCCTAACAATGAGCAGTTCTTC
clone size: once; V gene: TRBV5-1; J gene: TRBJ1-2; D gene: TRBD1; CDR3 protein: CASSLAGQGASGYTF; CDR3 DNA: TGCGCCAGCAGCTTGGCCGGACAGGGGGCGAGCGGCTACACCTTC
clone size: -; V gene: TRBV19; J gene: TRBJ2-7; D gene: -; CDR3 protein: CASSAPGSGEQYF; CDR3 DNA: TGTGCCAGTAGTGCCCCGGGGAGTGGCGAGCAGTACTTC
clone size: -; V gene: TRBV5-4; J gene: TRBJ2-5; D gene: TRBD2; CDR3 protein: CASSSTGGGELQETQYF; CDR3 DNA: TGTGCCAGCAGCTCAACCGGCGGGGGGGAGCTACAAGAGACCCAGTACTTC
clone size: many; V gene: TRBV7-2; J gene: TRBJ2-2; D gene: TRBD2; CDR3 protein: CASSSRTSGDRGTGELFF; CDR3 DNA: TGTGCCAGCAGCTCCCGGACTAGCGGGGATCGCGGCACCGGGGAGCTGTTTTTT
clone size: -; V gene: TRBV11-1; J gene: TRBJ1-2; D gene: TRBD1; CDR3 protein: CASSLFPGGYGYTF; CDR3 DNA: TGTGCCAGCAGCTTATTCCCAGGGGGCTATGGCTACACCTTC
clone size: few; V gene: TRBV4-3; J gene: TRBJ1-1; D gene: -; CDR3 protein: CASSQDQETAIAFF; CDR3 DNA: TGCGCCAGCAGCCAAGATCAAGAAACAGCCATTGCTTTCTTT
clone size: few; V gene: TRBV2; J gene: TRBJ1-1; D gene: TRBD1; CDR3 protein: CASDGRQGARLAFF; CDR3 DNA: TGTGCCAGCGATGGGAGACAGGGGGCGAGATTAGCTTTCTTT
clone size: -; V gene: TRBV4-3; J gene: TRBJ1-2; D gene: TRBD1; CDR3 protein: CASSQDQGDMINYGYTF; CDR3 DNA: TGCGCCAGCAGCCAAGATCAGGGGGACATGATAAACTATGGCTACACCTTC
clone size: -; V gene: TRBV24-1; J gene: TRBJ2-1; D gene: TRBD1; CDR3 protein: CATSDPGQGDNEQFF; CDR3 DNA: TGTGCCACCAGTGACCCGGGACAGGGGGACAATGAGCAGTTCTTC
clone size: -; V gene: TRBV19; J gene: TRBJ1-5; D gene: -; CDR3 protein: CASNTMGGGSGNQPQHF; CDR3 DNA: TGTGCCAGTAACACAATGGGGGGGGGATCGGGCAATCAGCCCCAGCATTTT
clone size: once; V gene: TRBV24-1; J gene: TRBJ2-7; D gene: TRBD2; CDR3 protein: CATSPSGGSEQYF; CDR3 DNA: TGTGCCACCAGCCCCAGCGGGGGTAGCGAGCAGTACTTC
clone size: -; V gene: TRBV6-5; J gene: TRBJ1-2; D gene: TRBD1; CDR3 protein: CASIPPGQGAGYTF; CDR3 DNA: TGTGCCAGCATCCCTCCGGGACAGGGGGCTGGCTACACCTTC